This TCR beta chain was recorded in a study of PD-1 blockade in classical Hodgkin lymphoma. Each and every patient relapsed after autologous stem cell transplantation, and patients got differing brentuximab vedotin exposure. The protocol was immunoSEQ multiplex PCR, while the TCRdb copy is restricted to in-frame clones and leaves out a portion. The sample holds some 38,000 clones, over 65% seen once. The sequenced sample was peripheral blood mononuclear cells (PBMCs), obtained before the second cycle of nivolumab. This receptor was identified in a human donor with classical Hodgkin lymphoma.

The CDR3 protein is CASSEGQLYPYEQYF. In nucleotides, the CDR3 is TGTGCCAGCAGTGAAGGACAGCTATACCCCTACGAGCAGTACTTC. V gene TRBV2 combines with J gene TRBJ2-7, with a weak D call TRBD1 (5 bases). With 1 base removed from V and 2 bases from J, the gap between germline ends came to 12 bases. The CDR3 spans 15 residues. Germline values: CDR1 SNHLY, CDR2 FYNNEI. The entire variable domain, with the rest obtained from reference TRBV2 and TRBJ2-7, is as follows: EPEVTQTPSHQVTQMGQEVILRCVPISNHLYFYWYRQILGQKVEFLVSFYNNEISEKSEIFDDQFSVERPDGSNFTLKIRSTKLEDSAMYFCASSEGQLYPYEQYFGPGTRLTVT.